The 23 T cell receptor beta chains below were found in one sample sequenced in a study of cytomegalovirus exposure and HLA in healthy donors. 13 Jbeta primers and 60 Vbeta primers were used for the PCR. This table comes from immunoSEQ multiplex PCR, and its TCRdb copy is limited to in-frame clones, with some not included. Of approximately 90,000 clones in the sample, about 80% were seen once. Sequencing input: PBMCs. The receptors originated from a male donor in good health and CMV-seronegative.

J is TRBJ2-3 and V is TRBV19, with unresolved D. Trimming pared 1 base from V and 8 bases from J, leaving 4 bases between. The CDR3 spans 11 residues. Germline CDR1 and CDR2: LNHDA and SQIVND (reference sequence). The CDR3 region is CASSIAGTQYF. The DNA for the CDR3 is TGTGCCAGTAGTATAGCGGGTACGCAGTATTTT.

This clone was recorded only once. This sequence joins TRBV28 and TRBJ1-1; D might be TRBD1 (6 bases). Trimming removed 5 bases from V and 3 bases from J, with 13 bases in between. Germline-derived CDR1 and CDR2 are MDHEN and SYDVKM. This CDR3 contains 14 residues. CDR3 in amino acids: CASSRAGAYTEAFF. In DNA form, the CDR3 reads TGTGCCAGCAGTCGAGCAGGGGCTTACACTGAAGCTTTCTTT.

The rearrangement joins TRBV6-1 to TRBJ1-1; D remains ambiguous. The CDR3 consists of 12 residues. Germline values: CDR1 MNHNS, CDR2 SASEGT. Trimming took 5 bases from V and 7 from J, leaving 11 bases between them. CDR3 in DNA: TGTGCCAGCAGTAGGGAGAGGAGTGAAGCTTTCTTT. Amino acid sequence: CASSRERSEAFF.

The chain couples TRBV5-4 to TRBJ2-5; TRBD1 matches at 10 bases. The CDR3 spans 15 residues. After removal of 0 bases from V and 5 bases from J, the junction contained 4 bases not matched to a gene. Germline assignment: CDR1 SGHNT and CDR2 YYREEE (reference sequence). CDR3 DNA: TGTGCCAGCAGCTTGGGACAGGGGGCAGGGGAGACCCAGTACTTC. Its protein product is CASSLGQGAGETQYF.

The table lists this clone with a few counts. The chain couples TRBV5-4 to TRBJ2-7; TRBD1 agrees at 7 bases. Trimming cost V 4 bases and J 3 bases; bases outside gene matches: 4. Germline assignment: CDR1 SGHNT and CDR2 YYREEE (reference sequence). This CDR3 comprises 13 residues. Here the CDR3 reads CASSVRDSYEQYF. CDR3 DNA sequence: TGTGCCAGCAGCGTCCGGGACAGCTACGAGCAGTACTTC.

The chain combines TRBV7-8 with TRBJ2-7; the D is unclear. The CDR3 is 11 residues long. The V gene's germline CDR1 is SGHVS and CDR2 FQNEAQ. The V end lost 1 base, the J end lost 7 bases, and 5 bases lay between the germline ends. CDR3 loop: CASSLVGEQYF. DNA of the CDR3: TGTGCCAGCAGCTTAGTCGGGGAGCAGTACTTC. Looking up the rest from reference TRBV7-8 and TRBJ2-7 gives the full variable domain: GAGVSQSPRYKVAKRGQDVALRCDPISGHVSLFWYQQALGQGPEFLTYFQNEAQLDKSGLPSDRFFAERPEGSVSTLKIQRTQQEDSAVYLCASSLVGEQYFGPGTRLTVT.

The V gene is TRBV21-1, the J gene TRBJ2-7; TRBD1 is the table's D call and was not checked against the DNA. TRBV21-1 is given as a pseudogene. This CDR3 comprises 16 residues. CDR3 in DNA: TGTGCCAGCAGCAAAGTTGGCAGGGGGCCATACTACGAGCAGTACTTC. This translates into CASSKVGRGPYYEQYF.

The rearrangement joins TRBV29-1 to TRBJ2-7; 11 bases line up with TRBD2. Germline V CDR1 and CDR2: SQVTM, ANQGSEA. CDR3 length: 13 amino acids. After removal of 4 bases from V and 7 bases from J, the junction contained 6 bases not matched to a gene. The CDR3 protein is CSVAASGGREQYF. The CDR3 DNA reads as TGCAGCGTTGCGGCTAGCGGGGGGAGAGAGCAGTACTTC.

This clone occurred many times. The chain carries TRBV7-9 and TRBJ2-6; D remains unclear. The CDR3 has 18 residues. V was shortened by 5 bases and J by 0 bases, with 17 bases between the two germline ends. The germline V gene has CDR1 SEHNR and CDR2 FQNEAQ (reference sequence). CDR3 amino acids: CASSLRNLGGSGANVLTF. CDR3 in DNA: TGTGCCAGCAGCCTTAGGAATCTAGGTGGCTCTGGGGCCAACGTCCTGACTTTC.

V and J are TRBV29-1 and TRBJ1-1; D is possibly TRBD1 (6 bases). The V gene lost 4 bases and the J gene lost 2 bases, with 11 bases spanning the gap. Germline V gene sequence: CDR1 SQVTM, CDR2 ANQGSEA. The CDR3 consists of 13 residues. The chain's CDR3 is CSVGGQLNTEAFF. CDR3 coding DNA: TGCAGCGTTGGGGGGCAGCTTAACACTGAAGCTTTCTTT.

V gene TRBV19 combines with J gene TRBJ2-7, with TRBD1 matching 7 bases. Per germline, CDR1 LNHDA and CDR2 SQIVND (reference sequence). V was pared by 2 bases and J by 3 bases, with 7 bases of the junction left unmatched. This CDR3 comprises 15 residues. The CDR3 sequence is CASSIRQGWDYEQYF. The CDR3 DNA reads TGTGCCAGTAGTATAAGACAGGGATGGGACTACGAGCAGTACTTC. The full variable domain, its missing parts supplied by reference TRBV19 and TRBJ2-7, is DGGITQSPKYLFRKEGQNVTLSCEQNLNHDAMYWYRQDPGQGLRLIYYSQIVNDFQKGDIAEGYSVSREKKESFPLTVTSAQKNPTAFYLCASSIRQGWDYEQYFGPGTRLTVT.

This clone is a singleton in its sample. The chain uses TRBV4-1 and TRBJ2-5, with 7 bases fitting TRBD1. Gene TRBJ2-7 matches the end of the DNA better, so the J call may be wrong. This CDR3 spans 15 amino acids. Germline CDR1 reads MGHRA; CDR2 reads YSYEKL. CDR3 residues: CASSQEGTGAYEQYF. CDR3 DNA sequence: TGCGCCAGCAGCCAAGAGGGAACAGGGGCCTACGAGCAGTACTTC.

V gene TRBV4-1 combines with J gene TRBJ2-4; D might be TRBD1 (6 bases). CDR3 length: 16 residues. V lost 1 base to trimming and J lost 3 bases, with 13 bases between them. The germline gives CDR1 MGHRA, CDR2 YSYEKL. DNA for the CDR3: TGCGCCAGCAGCCAAGTGCAGGGGATCGGCAAAAACATTCAGTACTTC. As protein: CASSQVQGIGKNIQYF.

Turning to this clone: The junction differs from germline at one of its ends, possibly a read error. The J gene is TRBJ2-6, the V gene TRBV6-4; TRBD1 matches 7 bases. This CDR3 is built from 16 residues. CDR1 MRHNA and CDR2 SNTAGT come from the germline V gene. Here the CDR3 DNA reads TGTGCCAGCAGCCAGGGGGTAACGCCTGGGGCCAACGGCCTGACTTTC. The encoded protein is CASSQGVTPGANGLTF.

This chain connects TRBV19 to TRBJ1-2, with D unclear. The germline V and J ends were trimmed by 3 bases and 8 bases, with 7 bases remaining between them. Germline V CDR1 and CDR2: LNHDA, SQIVND (reference sequence). This CDR3 is 11 amino acids long. CDR3 sequence: CASSMGAGYTF. The CDR3 DNA reads TGTGCCAGTAGTATGGGCGCCGGCTACACCTTC.

The rearrangement uses TRBV7-6 and TRBJ2-2; TRBD2 matches 7 bases. The CDR3 runs 16 residues. J gave up 0 bases and V 2 bases, and 3 bases lay outside the gene matches. CDR1 SGHVS and CDR2 FNYEAQ come from the germline V gene. CDR3 protein: CASSLMSGANTGELFF. CDR3 DNA sequence: TGTGCCAGCAGCTTAATGAGCGGGGCGAACACCGGGGAGCTGTTTTTT. Using reference TRBV7-6 and TRBJ2-2 for the parts outside the CDR3, the full variable domain is GAGVSQSPRYKVTKRGQDVALRCDPISGHVSLYWYRQALGQGPEFLTYFNYEAQQDKSGLPNDRFSAERPEGSISTLTIQRTEQRDSAMYRCASSLMSGANTGELFFGEGSRLTVL.

The rearrangement uses TRBV9 and TRBJ1-1, with 7 bases identical to TRBD1. The CDR3 sequence is 13 residues long. Trimming took 3 bases from V and 3 from J; bases not matched to a gene: 2. Germline V gene lookup returns CDR1 SGDLS and CDR2 YYNGEE. CDR3 region: CASSATGYTEAFF. CDR3 coding DNA: TGTGCCAGCAGCGCGACAGGGTACACTGAAGCTTTCTTT.

Only one count was recorded for this clone. DNA of the CDR3: TGTGCCAGCAGCTTTACAGGGGGCCGGGGGAACAATCAGCCCCAGCATTTT. As protein: CASSFTGGRGNNQPQHF. This chain links TRBV28 with TRBJ1-5, with 9 bases fitting TRBD1. The CDR3 is 17 residues long. J lost 3 bases, V lost 6 bases, and 12 bases had no gene match. Per germline, CDR1 MDHEN and CDR2 SYDVKM.

Only one count was recorded for this clone. CDR3 region: CASSNRQDRYGYTF. Written as DNA, the CDR3 is TGTGCCAGTAGTAATAGACAGGACCGCTATGGCTACACCTTC. V is TRBV19 and J is TRBJ1-2; D might be TRBD1 (6 bases). Trimming removed 4 bases at V and 4 bases at J, with 13 bases between. Germline loops: CDR1 LNHDA, CDR2 SQIVND (reference sequence). The CDR3 sequence is 14 residues long. The complete variable domain, with remaining parts taken from reference TRBV19 and TRBJ1-2, reads DGGITQSPKYLFRKEGQNVTLSCEQNLNHDAMYWYRQDPGQGLRLIYYSQIVNDFQKGDIAEGYSVSREKKESFPLTVTSAQKNPTAFYLCASSNRQDRYGYTFGSGTRLTVV.

Here the CDR3 DNA reads TGTGCCAGCAGACCCACTTACCTAGCCATTCTCAATGAGCAGTTCTTC. Protein product: CASRPTYLAILNEQFF. V and J are TRBV28 and TRBJ2-1; D might be TRBD2 (5 bases). This CDR3 region has 16 residues. CDR1 and CDR2 (germline): MDHEN, SYDVKM. V gave up 6 bases and J gave up 6 bases, with 21 bases separating them.

This chain uses TRBV5-1 with TRBJ2-5, with 11 bases lining up with TRBD2. The CDR3 covers 15 residues. V shed 2 bases and J 5 bases; nucleotides not matched to a gene: 5. Germline lookup yields CDR1 SGHRS and CDR2 YFSETQ. The CDR3 loop reads CASSFLAGGWETQYF. CDR3 coding DNA: TGCGCCAGCAGCTTCCTAGCGGGGGGTTGGGAGACCCAGTACTTC. The full variable domain, its missing parts supplied by reference TRBV5-1 and TRBJ2-5, is KAGVTQTPRYLIKTRGQQVTLSCSPISGHRSVSWYQQTPGQGLQFLFEYFSETQRNKGNFPGRFSGRQFSNSRSEMNVSTLELGDSALYLCASSFLAGGWETQYFGPGTRLLVL.

J is TRBJ2-3 and V is TRBV5-1; 8 bases fit TRBD2. Unmatched junction bases numbered 4, after V lost 0 bases and J lost 4 bases. Germline V gene data show CDR1 as SGHRS and CDR2 as YFSETQ. This CDR3 has 15 residues. The CDR3, as DNA: TGCGCCAGCAGCTTGGTTAGCGGGGAGGCAGATACGCAGTATTTT. Translated: CASSLVSGEADTQYF.

The gene calls are TRBV4-1 and TRBJ2-7, with 7 bases that match TRBD1. The CDR3 is 15 amino acids. The germline CDR1 and CDR2 sequences are MGHRA and YSYEKL. The V and J ends lost 1 base and 2 bases, in that order; junction bases with no gene match: 5. This CDR3 reads CASSQVSTGAYEQYF. CDR3 DNA: TGCGCCAGCAGCCAAGTCAGCACAGGGGCCTACGAGCAGTACTTC.